A few counts support the clone carrying this TCR beta chain. This entry comes from a study of blood T cells in healthy people across ages. A J-beta primer mix and a sample-barcoded 5' primer were used in a second PCR of about 7 to 12 cycles. Using its own MiXCR run on the 5' RACE reads, TCRdb lists one record per CDR3 protein. This sample has fewer than 1 million distinct CDR3 sequences, with roughly 44% found just once. Germline-derived CDR1 and CDR2 are DFQATT and SNEGSKA (reference sequence). Trimming cost V 6 bases and J 0 bases, with 12 bases left between them. This CDR3 is built from 13 residues.

The rearrangement links TRBV20-1 to TRBJ2-7, with no clear D. This TCR derives from a man in his sixties in good health. Specimen: blood. The CDR3 bases are TGCAGTGCGCCGAGTCCCTACTCCTACGAGCAGTACTTC. This translates into CSAPSPYSYEQYF.